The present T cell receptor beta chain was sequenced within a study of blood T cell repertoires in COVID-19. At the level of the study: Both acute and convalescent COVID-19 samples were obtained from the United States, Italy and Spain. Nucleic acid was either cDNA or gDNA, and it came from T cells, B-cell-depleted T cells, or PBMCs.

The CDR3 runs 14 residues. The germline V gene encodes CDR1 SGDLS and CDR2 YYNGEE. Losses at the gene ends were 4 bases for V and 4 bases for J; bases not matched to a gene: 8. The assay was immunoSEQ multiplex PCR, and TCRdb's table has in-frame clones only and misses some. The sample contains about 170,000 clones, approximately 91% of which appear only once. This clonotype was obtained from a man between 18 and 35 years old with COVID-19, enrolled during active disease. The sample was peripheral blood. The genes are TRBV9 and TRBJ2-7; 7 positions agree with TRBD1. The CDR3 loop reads CASSQPGQPYEQYF. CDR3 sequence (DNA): TGTGCCAGCAGCCAGCCGGGACAGCCTTACGAGCAGTACTTC.